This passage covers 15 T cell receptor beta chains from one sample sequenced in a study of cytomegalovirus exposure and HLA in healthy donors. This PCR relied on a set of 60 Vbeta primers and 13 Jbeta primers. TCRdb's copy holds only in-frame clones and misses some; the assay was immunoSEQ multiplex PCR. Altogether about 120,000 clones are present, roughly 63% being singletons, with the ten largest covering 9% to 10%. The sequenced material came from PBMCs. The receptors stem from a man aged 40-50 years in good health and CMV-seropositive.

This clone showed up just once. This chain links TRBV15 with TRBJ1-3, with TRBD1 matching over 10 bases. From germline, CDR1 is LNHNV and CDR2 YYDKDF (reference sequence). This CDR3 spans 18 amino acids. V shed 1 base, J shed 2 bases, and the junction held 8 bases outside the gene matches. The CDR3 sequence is CATSRGDRGTWAGNTIYF. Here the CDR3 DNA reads TGTGCCACCAGCAGAGGGGACAGGGGCACTTGGGCTGGAAACACCATATATTTT.

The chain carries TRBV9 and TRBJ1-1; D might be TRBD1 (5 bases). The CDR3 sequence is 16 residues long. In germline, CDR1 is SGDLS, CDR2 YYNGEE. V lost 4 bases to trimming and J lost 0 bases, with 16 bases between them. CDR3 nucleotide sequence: TGTGCCAGCAGCCCCAGACAGACCATCATGAACACTGAAGCTTTCTTT. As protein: CASSPRQTIMNTEAFF. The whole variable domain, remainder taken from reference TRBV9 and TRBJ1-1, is DSGVTQTPKHLITATGQRVTLRCSPRSGDLSVYWYQQSLDQGLQFLIQYYNGEERAKGNILERFSAQQFPDLHSELNLSSLELGDSALYFCASSPRQTIMNTEAFFGQGTRLTVV.

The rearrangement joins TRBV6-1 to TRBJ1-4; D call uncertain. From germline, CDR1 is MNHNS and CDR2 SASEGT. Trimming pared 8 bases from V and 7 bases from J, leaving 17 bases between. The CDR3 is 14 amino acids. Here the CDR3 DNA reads TGTGCCAGCTCTCACGAGCGCCGGGGTGAAAAACTGTTTTTT. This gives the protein CASSHERRGEKLFF.

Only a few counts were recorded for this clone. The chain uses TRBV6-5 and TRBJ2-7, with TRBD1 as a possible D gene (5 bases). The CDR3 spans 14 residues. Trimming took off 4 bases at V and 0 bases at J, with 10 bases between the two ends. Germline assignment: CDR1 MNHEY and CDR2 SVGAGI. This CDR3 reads CASSFLDNSYEQYF. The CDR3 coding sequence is TGTGCCAGCAGTTTCTTGGACAACTCCTACGAGCAGTACTTC.

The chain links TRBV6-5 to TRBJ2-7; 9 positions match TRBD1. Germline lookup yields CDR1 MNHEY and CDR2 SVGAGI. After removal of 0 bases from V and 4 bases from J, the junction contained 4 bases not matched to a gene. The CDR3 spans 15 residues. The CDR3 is CASSYSTGGGYEQYF. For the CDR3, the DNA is TGTGCCAGCAGTTACTCAACAGGGGGCGGATACGAGCAGTACTTC.

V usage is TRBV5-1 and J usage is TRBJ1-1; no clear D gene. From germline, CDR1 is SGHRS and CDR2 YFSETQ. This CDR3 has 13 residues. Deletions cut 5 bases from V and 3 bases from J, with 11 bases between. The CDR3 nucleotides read TGCGCCAGCAGGTTTTGGGGAGACACTGAAGCTTTCTTT. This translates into CASRFWGDTEAFF. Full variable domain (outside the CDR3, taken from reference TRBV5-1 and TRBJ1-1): KAGVTQTPRYLIKTRGQQVTLSCSPISGHRSVSWYQQTPGQGLQFLFEYFSETQRNKGNFPGRFSGRQFSNSRSEMNVSTLELGDSALYLCASRFWGDTEAFFGQGTRLTVV.

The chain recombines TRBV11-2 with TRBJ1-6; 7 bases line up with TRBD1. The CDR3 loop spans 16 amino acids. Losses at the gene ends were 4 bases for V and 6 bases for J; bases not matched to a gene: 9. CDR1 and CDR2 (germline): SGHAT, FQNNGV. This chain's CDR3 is CASSSSDRSTNSPLHF. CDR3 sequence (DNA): TGTGCCAGCAGCTCATCGGACAGGTCAACTAATTCACCCCTCCACTTT.

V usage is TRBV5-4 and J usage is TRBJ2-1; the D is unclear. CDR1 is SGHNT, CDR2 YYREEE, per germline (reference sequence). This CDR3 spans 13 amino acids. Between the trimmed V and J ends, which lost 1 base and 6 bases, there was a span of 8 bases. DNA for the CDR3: TGTGCCAGCAGCTTGTCCGTCGTCAATGAGCAGTTCTTC. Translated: CASSLSVVNEQFF.

The CDR3 region has the DNA TGTGCCATCAGTGATGGGGGACAGGGTATCTCTGGAAACACCATATATTTT. Its protein product is CAISDGGQGISGNTIYF. The chain joins TRBV10-3 to TRBJ1-3; 9 positions match TRBD1. Per the germline V gene, CDR1 is ENHRY and CDR2 is SYGVKD. CDR3 length: 17 amino acids. The V gene end was trimmed by 3 bases and the J gene end by 0 bases; junction bases not matched to a gene: 6.

This chain's CDR3 is CASSQTGTLYEQYF. The CDR3 nucleotides are TGTGCCAGCAGCCAGACAGGGACCCTCTACGAGCAGTACTTC. The rearrangement joins TRBV5-4 to TRBJ2-7; TRBD1 aligns across 7 bases. Germline V CDR1 and CDR2: SGHNT, YYREEE (reference sequence). CDR3 length: 14 amino acids. J gave up 3 bases and V 4 bases, and 7 bases lay outside the gene matches.

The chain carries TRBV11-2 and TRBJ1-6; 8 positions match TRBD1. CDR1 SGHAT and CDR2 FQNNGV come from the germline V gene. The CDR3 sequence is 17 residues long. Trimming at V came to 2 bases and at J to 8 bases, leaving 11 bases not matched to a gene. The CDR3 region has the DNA TGTGCCAGCAGCTTACTCTACAGGGGGAGTATTTATTCACCCCTCCACTTT. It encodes CASSLLYRGSIYSPLHF.

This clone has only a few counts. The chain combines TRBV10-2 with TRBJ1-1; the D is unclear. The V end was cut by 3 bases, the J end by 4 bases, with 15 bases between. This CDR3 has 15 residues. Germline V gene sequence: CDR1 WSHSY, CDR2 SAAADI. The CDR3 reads CASSEYFGQFTEAFF. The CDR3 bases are TGCGCCAGCAGTGAATATTTTGGGCAGTTCACTGAAGCTTTCTTT.

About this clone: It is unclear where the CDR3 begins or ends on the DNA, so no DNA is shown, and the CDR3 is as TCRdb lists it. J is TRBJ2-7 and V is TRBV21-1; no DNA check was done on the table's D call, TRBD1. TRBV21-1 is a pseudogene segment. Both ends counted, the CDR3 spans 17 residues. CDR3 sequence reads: CASSTVGQGAICYEQYF.

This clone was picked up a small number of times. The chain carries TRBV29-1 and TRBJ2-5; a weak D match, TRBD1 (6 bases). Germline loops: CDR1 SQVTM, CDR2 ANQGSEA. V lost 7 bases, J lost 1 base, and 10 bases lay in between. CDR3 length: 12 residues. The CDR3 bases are TGCAGCGGGACAGTTGTCCAAGAGACCCAGTACTTC. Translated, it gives CSGTVVQETQYF. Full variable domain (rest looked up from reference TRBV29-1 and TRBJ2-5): SAVISQKPSRDICQRGTSLTIQCQVDSQVTMMFWYRQQPGQSLTLIATANQGSEATYESGFVIDKFPISRPNLTFSTLTVSNMSPEDSSIYLCSGTVVQETQYFGPGTRLLVL.

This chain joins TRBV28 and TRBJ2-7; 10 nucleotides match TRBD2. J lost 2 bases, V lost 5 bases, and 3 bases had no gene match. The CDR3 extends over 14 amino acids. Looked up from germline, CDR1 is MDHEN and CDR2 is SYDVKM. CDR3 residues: CASSVGLATYEQYF. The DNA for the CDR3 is TGTGCCAGCAGTGTGGGACTAGCGACCTACGAGCAGTACTTC.